This T cell receptor beta chain was documented in a study of blood T cell repertoires in COVID-19 (dated by TCRdb to the early 2020s). Regarding the research as a whole: Collaborator samples came from the United States, Italy and Spain and covered acute and convalescent phases of COVID-19. The sample metadata nearly always contained a de-identified subject ID, COVID-19 status, age in years and sex. The samples were drawn from the first 160 participants of the ongoing ImmuneRACE study and from 950 to 1,500 subjects provided by 6 global collaborators. The dataset comprised deeply sampled blood TCRbeta repertoires from subjects exposed to, actively infected with, or recovered from COVID-19. The repertoires were released in a freely available public database intended as a resource for research on the immune response to SARS-CoV-2. The material from the prospective study consisted of cDNA or gDNA derived from T cells, B-cell-depleted T cells, or PBMCs. Where available, HLA class I and class II types were obtained from metadata supplied by the sample provider rather than from assay-based typing. Beyond this particular receptor, the publication reports: Clinical and demographic metadata were provided uncurated, with the amount varying by source and participant.

The collaborating institutions used their own protocols to collect whole blood in K2EDTA tubes. For TCRbeta analysis, collaborator samples were shipped as frozen whole blood, as isolated PBMCs, or as DNA extracted from either sample type. TCRbeta CDR3 regions were amplified from genomic DNA using the immunoSEQ Assay, a bias-controlled multiplex PCR. The published analysis was carried out like this. Within the assay, amplification of reference gene primers was used to estimate how many nucleated cells each sample contained. Sequence reads were collapsed and filtered to measure the absolute abundance of every unique TCRbeta CDR3 rearrangement. Productive Simpson clonality was computed per sample as the square root of Simpson's diversity index over productive rearrangements. Sourced from immuneACCESS, this table was stored by TCRdb with only in-frame sequences that have V and J called. A share of the clones is absent; for the studies checked, an unresolved V gene accounts for under half, and the remainder has no known explanation. Clone size and the V and J calls come from that table; the DNA yielded D and trimming. Counted in this sample were about 140,000 clones; around nine tenths of them appeared once. 8% to 11% of the sample comes from the top ten.

The cysteine opens and the phenylalanine closes a CDR3 of 14 amino acids. CDR3 DNA is the only sequence kept; it has 42 bases, read in frame from the first base. V has 5 bases trimmed and J has 4 bases trimmed; junction bases matching no gene number 6. Via the germline V gene, CDR1 is SGHDN and CDR2 FVKESK. Note on this clone: What this receptor recognizes is not known. Base-call qualities are not available, and no considerably larger clone is one nucleotide away.

Material for sequencing was peripheral blood. The TCR originated in a man aged 55 to 70 with active or convalescent COVID-19. The rearrangement joined TRBV14 to TRBJ1-2; a stretch of 8 junction bases matches TRBD1. The DNA sequence is as follows: TGTGCCAGCAGCGCAGGACAGGGAGGCTATGGCTACACCTTC. This sequence encodes CASSAGQGGYGYTF.